These 7 T cell receptor beta chains originate from one sample sequenced in a study of cytomegalovirus exposure and HLA in healthy donors. Amplification used 60 Vbeta primers and 13 Jbeta primers. The repertoire was sequenced with immunoSEQ multiplex PCR; TCRdb's copy has only in-frame clones and lacks some. The data contain over 150,000 clones, roughly three quarters of them seen just once; the ten biggest clones take up around 13%. Sequencing input: PBMCs. The receptors were sampled from a man aged 30 to 39 in good health and CMV-seropositive.

The chain has TRBV5-4 and TRBJ2-7; 9 bases match TRBD1. J was trimmed by 2 bases and V by 4 bases; bases with no gene match: 7. The CDR3 loop spans 15 amino acids. Germline V gene lookup returns CDR1 SGHNT and CDR2 YYREEE (reference sequence). The CDR3 loop reads CASSIGTGTPYEQYF. CDR3 bases: TGTGCCAGCAGCATAGGGACAGGGACACCCTACGAGCAGTACTTC.

The rearrangement uses TRBV5-1 and TRBJ2-2; D perhaps matches TRBD2 (7 bases). The CDR3 is 14 residues long. CDR1 and CDR2 (germline): SGHRS, YFSETQ. Between the trimmed V and J ends, which lost 7 bases and 5 bases, there was a span of 15 bases. The CDR3 here is CASGPGGRTGELFF. CDR3 coding DNA: TGCGCCAGCGGCCCCGGGGGGCGAACCGGGGAGCTGTTTTTT.

V usage is TRBV4-2 and J usage is TRBJ2-3; D call uncertain. The CDR3 loop spans 13 amino acids. Trimming cost V 4 bases and J 1 base, with 6 bases left between them. The V gene's germline CDR1 is LGHNA and CDR2 YNFKEQ. The CDR3 sequence is CASSLIRTDTQYF. The CDR3 bases are TGTGCCAGCAGCCTAATCCGCACAGATACGCAGTATTTT.

The rearrangement links TRBV9 to TRBJ2-2, with D perhaps TRBD2 (6 bases). The CDR3 loop spans 18 amino acids. Germline-derived CDR1 and CDR2 are SGDLS and YYNGEE. The V and J ends lost 3 bases and 2 bases respectively, with 20 bases between them. This CDR3 is CASSEPGVPGENTGELFF. The CDR3 DNA reads TGTGCCAGCAGCGAGCCGGGGGTCCCGGGCGAAAACACCGGGGAGCTGTTTTTT.

V gene TRBV7-2 combines with J gene TRBJ2-7; maybe TRBD2 (6 bases). CDR3 length: 15 amino acids. Germline CDR1 and CDR2: SGHTA and FQGNSA. The ends were cut back, 5 bases at V and 4 bases at J, with 18 bases in the middle. CDR3 amino acids: CASSPVSGGIYEQYF. CDR3 DNA sequence: TGTGCCAGCAGCCCCGTTAGCGGCGGGATTTACGAGCAGTACTTC.

This clone was seen only once. The chain employs TRBV6-6 and TRBJ1-6; 7 bases fit TRBD1. The V segment lost 0 bases and the J segment 6 bases; nucleotides outside the gene matches: 5. The CDR3 sequence is 16 residues long. Germline assignment: CDR1 MNHNY and CDR2 SVGAGI (reference sequence). CDR3: CASSYSQGQFNSPLHF. The CDR3 region has the DNA TGTGCCAGCAGTTACTCCCAGGGACAGTTTAATTCACCCCTCCACTTT.

This clone was seen a single time. This chain connects TRBV29-1 to TRBJ2-5; TRBD2 matches 9 bases. The germline V gene encodes CDR1 SQVTM and CDR2 ANQGSEA. This CDR3 region has 14 residues. V shed 1 base, J shed 5 bases, and the junction held 5 bases outside the gene matches. The CDR3 DNA reads as TGCAGCGTTGAAGCGATAGCGGGAGTGGAGACCCAGTACTTC. Protein product: CSVEAIAGVETQYF.